The clone carrying this T cell receptor (beta chain) is a singleton in its sample. The record originates from a study of blood T cell repertoires in COVID-19. The overall study: There were acute and convalescent COVID-19 samples, and they came from the United States, Italy and Spain. PBMCs, B-cell-depleted T cells, or T cells provided the cDNA or gDNA that made up the material.

Per the germline V gene, CDR1 is MNHNS and CDR2 is SASEGT. CDR3 size: 15 residues. The ends lost 2 bases at V and 4 bases at J; junction bases unmatched: 7. Sequencing was performed with immunoSEQ multiplex PCR; in TCRdb, only in-frame clones are kept and a portion is missing. The sample holds approximately 210,000 clones, about 85% seen once. Material: peripheral blood. The chain employs TRBV6-1 and TRBJ1-1, with 7 positions matching TRBD1. The sequence came from a man aged 40-50 years with acute or convalescent COVID-19. The CDR3 nucleotides are TGTGCCAGCAGTGAAACCCCGACAGGGAGCACTGAAGCTTTCTTT. This sequence encodes CASSETPTGSTEAFF.